Given below is one TCR beta chain in context. Its antigen remains unidentified. Base qualities were left out, and no much larger clone turns up one base away. This specimen belongs to a study of patients and donors after allogeneic stem cell transplantation (dated by TCRdb to 2020 to 2021). Libraries were constructed by RT-PCR. The run used a NextSeq 550. The public reads were reprocessed in TCRdb via fastp at Q25 and MiXCR, keeping in-frame beta chains. One record per CDR3 amino acid sequence lists the most common genes and DNA. This sample has approximately 430,000 distinct CDR3 sequences in its table, and 16% of those were observed once. The ten most abundant clones make up just over 7% of the sample. According to the germline V gene, CDR1 reads SGHRS and CDR2 reads YFSETQ. The CDR3 runs 14 amino acids, cysteine and phenylalanine included. The retained sequence is limited to the CDR3, 42 bases, with the frame set at the first base. Relative to germline, V is 6 bases shorter and J is 4 bases shorter, with 16 bases between their ends.

The TCR was taken from a human donor who was either an allogeneic HSCT recipient or a stem cell or donor lymphocyte infusion donor (not recorded which). It is not recorded whose cells these are; they may come from a transplant donor. This chain is built from TRBV5-1 and TRBJ1-1; D gene: possibly TRBD1, on 5 matching bases. The sequencing sample was made of blood, either unsorted or a sorted T cell fraction (not recorded which). The DNA is TGCGCCAGCAATCGGCAGGGATCGGGCACTGAAGCTTTCTTT. It codes for CASNRQGSGTEAFF.